This TCR beta chain was recorded in a study of blood T cells in healthy people across ages. Overall study results and limits: Among T cells, TCR beta diversity per million cells dropped roughly linearly as age rose.

Combining a sample-barcoded 5' primer with a J-beta primer mix, a second PCR ran for roughly 7 to 11 cycles. All cDNA molecules were each tagged by a template-switch adaptor with 12 random nucleotides. TCRdb re-derived calls from the 5' RACE reads in MiXCR, one entry per CDR3 protein. The sample records about 680,000 distinct CDR3 sequences, 45% to 50% being singletons. The V end lost 6 bases, the J end lost 7 bases, and 16 bases lay between the germline ends. There are 14 residues in the CDR3. Details on this clonotype: The antigen remains unidentified.

The sequence derives from a woman aged 55-75 years in good health. The rearrangement joins TRBV12-3 or TRBV12-4 to TRBJ2-1, with D possibly TRBD1 on 8 matching bases. The sequenced sample consisted of blood. CDR3 protein: CASRFTGGGNEQFF. In nucleotides, the CDR3 is TGTGCCAGCAGATTTACAGGGGGGGGGAATGAGCAGTTCTTC.